This T cell receptor beta chain was captured in a study of T cell changes during pregnancy in multiple sclerosis. This clone was seen only once. The sample carries other DNA sequences with the same CDR3. Generated by immunoSEQ multiplex PCR, the TCRdb table keeps only in-frame clones and is missing some. This table has some 94,000 clones, 80% to 95% appearing once. Germline assignment: CDR1 MGHRA and CDR2 YSYEKL. This CDR3 spans 12 amino acids. V lost 1 base and J 8 bases, leaving 6 bases between the germline ends. This TCR was sampled from a female donor with multiple sclerosis, enrolled in a pregnancy study. V and J are TRBV4-1 and TRBJ2-1; D gene unclear. Sample: peripheral blood, taken in the first trimester of pregnancy. CDR3 residues: CASSQGSDEQFF. CDR3 nucleotides: TGCGCCAGCAGCCAAGGCTCGGATGAGCAGTTCTTC.